The rows below give T cell receptor beta chains drawn from one sample of a study of early T cells in non-severe SARS-CoV-2 infection. TCRdb fed the 5' RACE reads into MiXCR, producing one record per CDR3 protein. The repertoire has tens of thousands of distinct CDR3 sequences, 6.2% of them found once; the top ten carry roughly 6.9%. The material sequenced was whole blood, taken at baseline. The receptors stem from an adult who was a healthcare worker with PCR-confirmed SARS-CoV-2 infection or an uninfected control (not recorded which). Both conserved end residues are part of each CDR3. The D gene is left open where the match is weak. Rows may omit the clone size; those that give it use once, few, many or a size class.

J: TRBJ2-5; size: few; D: -; V: TRBV5-4; DNA: TGTGCCAGCAGCTGGGACCGATGGGGGCAAGAGACCCAGTACTTC; CDR3: CASSWDRWGQETQYF
J: TRBJ2-7; size: many; D: TRBD1; V: TRBV5-1; DNA: TGCGCCAGCAGTCCTGGACAGGGTAGAAGTTACGAGCAGTACTTC; CDR3: CASSPGQGRSYEQYF
J: TRBJ2-1; size: many; D: TRBD2; V: TRBV30; DNA: TGTGCCTGGAGTGGTTGGCGGGAGAGAAATGAGCAGTTCTTC; CDR3: CAWSGWRERNEQFF
J: TRBJ2-2; size: many; D: -; V: TRBV14; DNA: TGTGCCAGCAGCCTGAGGTCTGGCACCGGGGAGCTGTTTTTT; CDR3: CASSLRSGTGELFF
J: TRBJ1-2; size: many; D: -; V: TRBV7-9; DNA: TGTGCCAGCAGCCTTGGGCCATCTACGGATGGCTACACCTTC; CDR3: CASSLGPSTDGYTF
J: TRBJ2-5; size: -; D: -; V: TRBV19; DNA: TGTGCCAGTAGTACCGCAGGGGCACTCCAAGAGACCCAGTACTTC; CDR3: CASSTAGALQETQYF
J: TRBJ1-1; size: -; D: TRBD1; V: TRBV2; DNA: TGTGCCACCATACCGGGACAGGGGAAATTCGAAGCTTTCTTT; CDR3: CATIPGQGKFEAFF
J: TRBJ2-1; size: few; D: TRBD1; V: TRBV19; DNA: TGTGCCAGCAAACGCACCGGGACAGGCTCCTACAATGAGCAGTTCTTC; CDR3: CASKRTGTGSYNEQFF
J: TRBJ1-1; size: many; D: -; V: TRBV10-3; DNA: TGTGCCATCAGTGACGACGGGGACACTGAAGCTTTCTTT; CDR3: CAISDDGDTEAFF
J: TRBJ2-7; size: -; D: -; V: TRBV10-1; DNA: TGCGCCAGCAGTGATGGCGGCGCTGAGTACTTC; CDR3: CASSDGGAEYF
J: TRBJ2-7; size: many; D: -; V: TRBV27; DNA: TGTGCCAGCAGTCCAGGGGTGGACAGCTACGAGCAGTACTTC; CDR3: CASSPGVDSYEQYF
J: TRBJ2-6; size: few; D: TRBD1; V: TRBV6-1; DNA: TGTGCCGCGGGAGACAGGGGGCAGTCTGGGGCCAACGTCCTGACTTTC; CDR3: CAAGDRGQSGANVLTF
J: TRBJ2-5; size: few; D: -; V: TRBV18; DNA: TGTGCCAGCTCACCACCCACAGGTCGGGAGACCCAGTACTTC; CDR3: CASSPPTGRETQYF
J: TRBJ2-1; size: few; D: TRBD1; V: TRBV18; DNA: TGTGCCAGCTCACCGCCCACAGGGGGCTCCCGGAGAGAGCAGTTCTTC; CDR3: CASSPPTGGSRREQFF
J: TRBJ1-4; size: many; D: TRBD1; V: TRBV2; DNA: TGTGCCAGCAGGGACAGGGTCGGGGGTAGTGAAAAACTGTTTTTT; CDR3: CASRDRVGGSEKLFF
J: TRBJ1-6; size: few; D: TRBD1; V: TRBV28; DNA: TGTGCCAGCAGTCCCAGACAGGGGGGGAATTCACCCCTCCACTTT; CDR3: CASSPRQGGNSPLHF
J: TRBJ2-4; size: -; D: TRBD2; V: TRBV2; DNA: TGTGCCACTCTGATCGAGGCGGGGGGAAACATTCAGTACTTC; CDR3: CATLIEAGGNIQYF
J: TRBJ2-4; size: many; D: -; V: TRBV7-9; DNA: TGTGCCAGCAGCTTAGCAGGGGCCAAAAACATTCAGTACTTC; CDR3: CASSLAGAKNIQYF
J: TRBJ2-2; size: many; D: TRBD1; V: TRBV9; DNA: TGTGCCAGCAGCAGACGACAGGGTGCCGGGGAGCTGTTTTTT; CDR3: CASSRRQGAGELFF
J: TRBJ2-7; size: -; D: -; V: TRBV18; DNA: TGTGCCAGCTCAGGGCAGGGAAGGCTGGCCGAGCAGTACTTC; CDR3: CASSGQGRLAEQYF
J: TRBJ2-3; size: many; D: -; V: TRBV6-6; DNA: TGTGCCAGCAGCGGAGGGGCTCTCGGTATCACAGATACGCAGTATTTT; CDR3: CASSGGALGITDTQYF
J: TRBJ2-3; size: many; D: TRBD1; V: TRBV29-1; DNA: TGCAGCCTTCCGGGACAGGGAGGAACAGATACGCAGTATTTT; CDR3: CSLPGQGGTDTQYF
J: TRBJ2-4; size: few; D: TRBD2; V: TRBV5-1; DNA: TGCGCCAGCAGCTTGGAGCCTAGCGGGGGGGAGAACATTCAGTACTTC; CDR3: CASSLEPSGGENIQYF
J: TRBJ1-6; size: -; D: -; V: TRBV27; DNA: -; CDR3: CASSSSTGPSSYNSPLHF
J: TRBJ2-3; size: many; D: -; V: TRBV24-1; DNA: TGTGCCACCAGTGAGTTAGCAGGGGACGCAGATACGCAGTATTTT; CDR3: CATSELAGDADTQYF
J: TRBJ2-3; size: -; D: -; V: TRBV4-2; DNA: TGTGCCAGCAGCCAAGTGATGCCAAACCGGGGGGATACGCAGTATTTT; CDR3: CASSQVMPNRGDTQYF
J: TRBJ2-7; size: many; D: -; V: TRBV5-1; DNA: TGCGCCAGCAGCTTGGTGCAGGGCGGCAACGAGCAGTACTTC; CDR3: CASSLVQGGNEQYF
J: TRBJ1-5; size: few; D: TRBD1; V: TRBV27; DNA: TGTGCCAGCAGGGCTTTAGACAGGGGCGACAATCAGCCCCAGCATTTT; CDR3: CASRALDRGDNQPQHF
J: TRBJ2-1; size: many; D: TRBD2; V: TRBV24-1; DNA: TGTGCCACCAGTGACCCCAGCGGGACGGAGTACAATGAGCAGTTCTTC; CDR3: CATSDPSGTEYNEQFF
J: TRBJ2-5; size: -; D: -; V: TRBV4-2; DNA: TGTGCCAGCAGCCAAGAGGGGGGCCACCAAGAGACCCAGTACTTC; CDR3: CASSQEGGHQETQYF
J: TRBJ2-7; size: -; D: -; V: TRBV28; DNA: TGTGCCAGCAGTTTCCTAGGGTCGAGCTCCTACGAGCAGTACTTC; CDR3: CASSFLGSSSYEQYF
J: TRBJ2-7; size: many; D: TRBD2; V: TRBV27; DNA: TGTGCCAGCAGTTTGACTAGCGGGAGCTCTAGCGAGCAGTACTTC; CDR3: CASSLTSGSSSEQYF
J: TRBJ2-7; size: many; D: -; V: TRBV27; DNA: TGTGCCAGCAGTTCCCGGGGAAGGACCTACGAGCAGTACTTC; CDR3: CASSSRGRTYEQYF
J: TRBJ2-7; size: few; D: -; V: TRBV12-3/TRBV12-4; DNA: TGTGCCAGCAGTGCCTCCGGGCCGACCTACGAGCAGTACTTC; CDR3: CASSASGPTYEQYF
J: TRBJ2-7; size: many; D: -; V: TRBV5-5; DNA: TGTGCCAGCAGCTCCGGGGAAAGAAAAACCTACGAGCAGTACTTC; CDR3: CASSSGERKTYEQYF
J: TRBJ2-5; size: few; D: -; V: TRBV9; DNA: TGTGCCAGCAGCGTTGCTTCAAGGGAGACCCAGTACTTC; CDR3: CASSVASRETQYF
J: TRBJ2-1; size: -; D: -; V: TRBV7-3; DNA: TGTGCCAGCAGCTTAGTTCCGGGCAATGAGCAGTTCTTC; CDR3: CASSLVPGNEQFF
J: TRBJ2-1; size: -; D: TRBD2; V: TRBV19; DNA: TGTGCCAGTAGTATAGTCGTCCTAGCGGGAGGCAGTGAGCAGTTCTTC; CDR3: CASSIVVLAGGSEQFF
J: TRBJ2-7; size: few; D: -; V: TRBV20-1; DNA: TGCAGTGCTAGCAGTCAGGCCTTCTACGAGCAGTACTTC; CDR3: CSASSQAFYEQYF
J: TRBJ2-7; size: many; D: TRBD1; V: TRBV7-2; DNA: TGTGCCAGCAGCTCATCCGGGACAGTCTACGAGCAGTACTTC; CDR3: CASSSSGTVYEQYF
J: TRBJ2-3; size: few; D: -; V: TRBV5-1; DNA: TGCGCCAGCAGGGTTGAGAGTGGCACAGATACGCAGTATTTT; CDR3: CASRVESGTDTQYF
J: TRBJ1-2; size: -; D: -; V: TRBV6-2/TRBV6-3; DNA: TGTGCCAGCAGTTATGACCCGTCTAACTATGGCTACACCTTC; CDR3: CASSYDPSNYGYTF
J: TRBJ2-1; size: many; D: -; V: TRBV5-6; DNA: TGTGCCAGCAGCTCGATCACAGGGGAGCAGTTCTTC; CDR3: CASSSITGEQFF
J: TRBJ1-2; size: many; D: TRBD1; V: TRBV7-6; DNA: TGTGCCAGCAGCTTAGAAGAGGGGGCTTTCTGGGGCTACACCTTC; CDR3: CASSLEEGAFWGYTF
J: TRBJ2-3; size: few; D: -; V: TRBV11-2; DNA: TGTGCCAGCAGCCCGTCCTCCGGCGGGGCAGATACGCAGTATTTT; CDR3: CASSPSSGGADTQYF
J: TRBJ1-1; size: few; D: -; V: TRBV11-2; DNA: TGTGCCACCCAACCCTTGGGAGTGAACACTGAAGCTTTCTTT; CDR3: CATQPLGVNTEAFF
J: TRBJ2-1; size: many; D: TRBD1; V: TRBV12-5; DNA: TGTGCTAGTGGTTCGTCAGGCAGGGGGCGCTTCGGTGAGCAGTTCTTC; CDR3: CASGSSGRGRFGEQFF
J: TRBJ1-1; size: -; D: -; V: TRBV18; DNA: TGTGCCAGCTCACCACCGTCGCAGGGAGGGGGGAACACTGAAGCTTTCTTT; CDR3: CASSPPSQGGGNTEAFF
J: TRBJ2-7; size: few; D: -; V: TRBV12-5; DNA: TGTGCTAGTGGTCTCGGGAACGAGCAGTACTTC; CDR3: CASGLGNEQYF
J: TRBJ1-1; size: few; D: -; V: TRBV19; DNA: TGTGCCAGTAGTGAACGGACCTCTTTGGGGGAAGGTCGGGGAGCTTTCTTT; CDR3: CASSERTSLGEGRGAFF
J: TRBJ1-4; size: -; D: -; V: TRBV12-3/TRBV12-4; DNA: TGTGCCAGCAGCTTTGGACTCTATAATGAAAAACTGTTTTTT; CDR3: CASSFGLYNEKLFF
J: TRBJ2-7; size: many; D: -; V: TRBV19; DNA: TGTGCCAGTAGTTATGGCGGAGCCTACGAGCAGTACTTC; CDR3: CASSYGGAYEQYF
J: TRBJ1-1; size: many; D: -; V: TRBV28; DNA: TGTGCCAGCAGCCCAACAGGGAATGCTTTCTTT; CDR3: CASSPTGNAFF
J: TRBJ2-4; size: -; D: -; V: TRBV6-4; DNA: TGTGCCAGCAGTCTAAACGGGAAGGACATTCAGTACTTC; CDR3: CASSLNGKDIQYF
J: TRBJ1-5; size: many; D: -; V: TRBV15; DNA: TGTGCCACCAGCAGAGATTCGGCGGGTTGGAATCAGCCCCAGCATTTT; CDR3: CATSRDSAGWNQPQHF
J: TRBJ2-2; size: few; D: -; V: TRBV25-1; DNA: TGTGCCACCTCACTGAGCGCCGGGGAGCTGTTTTTT; CDR3: CATSLSAGELFF